This entry lists 32 T cell receptor beta chains sequenced from one sample in a study of T cell responses to AZD1222 COVID-19 vaccine. Libraries were prepared by immunoSEQ multiplex PCR; TCRdb keeps only in-frame clonotypes and omits some of them. The sample includes approximately 100,000 clones, 91% of them seen just once. Sequencing used peripheral blood, obtained on day 0 of AZD1222 vaccination. The receptors originated from an adult in good health.

The chain uses TRBV7-2 and TRBJ1-1; 8 bases fit TRBD1. The J segment lost 2 bases and the V segment lost 2 bases, leaving 10 bases of the junction unmatched. The CDR3 loop spans 17 amino acids. Germline CDR1 reads SGHTA; CDR2 reads FQGNSA. CDR3 in amino acids: CASSLPRWQGANTEAFF. The CDR3 DNA reads TGTGCCAGCAGCTTACCCCGTTGGCAGGGGGCAAACACTGAAGCTTTCTTT.

Written as DNA, the CDR3 is TGTGCCAGCAGTCCTCAACCGGGACGGCTCTATGGCTACACCTTC. Translation: CASSPQPGRLYGYTF. The chain combines TRBV27 with TRBJ1-2; weak D call: TRBD1 (5 bases). Germline V gives CDR1 MNHEY, CDR2 SMNVEV (reference sequence). V was trimmed by 5 bases and J by 4 bases, leaving 17 bases between them. The CDR3 extends over 15 amino acids.

V and J are TRBV18 and TRBJ2-1; 11 bases are shared with TRBD1. V was pared by 3 bases and J by 8 bases, with 6 bases of the junction left unmatched. This CDR3 spans 15 amino acids. Germline V gives CDR1 KGHSH, CDR2 LQKENI. As DNA, the CDR3 is TGTGCCAGCTCACCTGCGGGACAGGGGGGGTATGAGCAGTTCTTC. It translates to CASSPAGQGGYEQFF.

The genes are TRBV3-1 (or the pseudogene TRBV3-2) and TRBJ2-7; D is uncertain. The CDR3 has 11 residues. Trimming left V 1 base short and J 7 bases short, with 5 bases between. CDR1 and CDR2 from the germline V gene are LGHDT and YNNKEL (reference sequence). In DNA form, the CDR3 reads TGTGCCAGCAGCCAAGTCGGGGAGCAGTACTTC. Protein: CASSQVGEQYF.

The genes are TRBV6-2 or TRBV6-3 and TRBJ1-1; no definite D call. The CDR3 is 13 residues long. Germline V lookup: CDR1 MNHEY, CDR2 SVGEGT. V was pared by 0 bases and J by 6 bases, with 8 bases between. The CDR3 DNA follows: TGTGCCAGCAGTTACTCAGCGGGCTCTGAAGCTTTCTTT. This translates into CASSYSAGSEAFF.

The chain combines TRBV30 with TRBJ1-6; TRBD1 agrees at 7 bases. There are 14 residues in the CDR3. With 2 bases clipped from V and 5 bases from J, the junction kept 3 bases outside the gene matches. The V gene's germline CDR1 is GTSNPN and CDR2 SVGIG (reference sequence). CDR3 nucleotide sequence: TGTGCCTGGAGTCCCGGGACAGATAATTCACCCCTCCACTTT. Translation gives CAWSPGTDNSPLHF.

The gene calls are TRBV28 and TRBJ1-1; D is perhaps TRBD1 (5 bases). This CDR3 is built from 12 residues. Germline V CDR1 and CDR2: MDHEN, SYDVKM. V lost 6 bases, J lost 10 bases, and 15 bases lay in between. The CDR3: CASRQGSRAAFF. CDR3 bases: TGTGCCAGCAGGCAGGGCTCTAGGGCAGCTTTCTTT.

This CDR3 reads CASSPGGNPQETQYF. The CDR3 DNA is TGCGCCAGCAGCCCAGGGGGTAATCCTCAAGAGACCCAGTACTTC. The chain joins TRBV4-3 to TRBJ2-5; 7 bases fit TRBD1. The V gene end was trimmed by 4 bases and the J gene end by 2 bases; junction bases not matched to a gene: 7. There are 15 residues in the CDR3. Per germline, CDR1 LGHNA and CDR2 YSLEER.

The chain combines TRBV6-2 or TRBV6-3 with TRBJ1-5; D is unresolved. This CDR3 spans 15 amino acids. Germline V gene lookup returns CDR1 MNHEY and CDR2 SVGEGT. Trimming took off 4 bases at V and 5 bases at J, with 15 bases between the two ends. The CDR3 DNA follows: TGTGCCAGCAGTTTCCAAGAGAGAAGTTATCAGCCCCAGCATTTT. Its translation: CASSFQERSYQPQHF.

The rearrangement links TRBV18 to TRBJ2-7, with D uncertain. Germline lookup yields CDR1 KGHSH and CDR2 LQKENI. The length of the CDR3 is 15 residues. Trimming took 0 bases from V and 2 from J, leaving 11 bases between them. CDR3 in amino acids: CASSPPGFPTYEQYF. For the CDR3, the DNA is TGTGCCAGCTCACCACCAGGGTTCCCGACCTACGAGCAGTACTTC.

Ten or more counts support this clone. This CDR3 is also generated by other DNA sequences in the sample. V gene TRBV18 combines with J gene TRBJ1-2; D is unresolved. This CDR3 is 15 amino acids long. The germline V gene has CDR1 KGHSH and CDR2 LQKENI. V lost 0 bases, J lost 0 bases, and 8 bases lay in between. The CDR3 DNA follows: TGTGCCAGCTCACCACCGGCGGGTACTAACTATGGCTACACCTTC. It specifies CASSPPAGTNYGYTF. Based on the CDR3 plus reference TRBV18 and TRBJ1-2, the full variable domain is NAGVMQNPRHLVRRRGQEARLRCSPMKGHSHVYWYRQLPEEGLKFMVYLQKENIIDESGMPKERFSAEFPKEGPSILRIQQVVRGDSAAYFCASSPPAGTNYGYTFGSGTRLTVV.

V gene TRBV7-2 combines with J gene TRBJ2-2, with D hard to call. The germline gives CDR1 SGHTA, CDR2 FQGNSA. V was pared by 4 bases and J by 0 bases, with 9 bases between. This CDR3 region has 15 residues. CDR3 in DNA: TGTGCCAGCAGCTCCCACTCCTCGAACACCGGGGAGCTGTTTTTT. It codes for CASSSHSSNTGELFF.

The chain has TRBV7-6 and TRBJ2-2; D gene uncertain. Germline loops: CDR1 SGHVS, CDR2 FNYEAQ. There are 13 residues in the CDR3. The V end lost 4 bases, the J end lost 1 base, and 4 bases lay between the germline ends. CDR3 protein: CASSYLNTGELFF. In nucleotides, the CDR3 is TGTGCCAGCAGCTACTTGAACACCGGGGAGCTGTTTTTT. Full variable domain (remainder filled in from reference TRBV7-6 and TRBJ2-2): GAGVSQSPRYKVTKRGQDVALRCDPISGHVSLYWYRQALGQGPEFLTYFNYEAQQDKSGLPNDRFSAERPEGSISTLTIQRTEQRDSAMYRCASSYLNTGELFFGEGSRLTVL.

The CDR3 is CASSQDLGTGRNEQFF. CDR3 nucleotides: TGTGCCAGCAGCCAAGACTTAGGGACAGGCCGCAATGAGCAGTTCTTC. V usage is TRBV3-1 (or the pseudogene TRBV3-2) and J usage is TRBJ2-1; TRBD1 matches 8 bases. CDR1 and CDR2 from the germline V gene are LGHDT and YNNKEL (reference sequence). The junction had 7 bases not matched to a gene; V was cut back by 0 bases and J by 6 bases. The CDR3 is 16 residues long.

This clone was counted once. V and J are TRBV7-9 and TRBJ2-3, with TRBD2 matching over 9 bases. After removal of 5 bases from V and 2 bases from J, the junction contained 5 bases not matched to a gene. CDR1 and CDR2 from the germline V gene are SEHNR and FQNEAQ (reference sequence). The CDR3 has 15 residues. CDR3 bases: TGTGCCAGCAGCGCCAGACTAGCGGACACAGATACGCAGTATTTT. This translates into CASSARLADTDTQYF.

This chain uses TRBV28 with TRBJ1-5; TRBD1 matches at 7 bases. The ends lost 6 bases at V and 4 bases at J; junction bases unmatched: 9. CDR1 is MDHEN, CDR2 SYDVKM, per germline. The CDR3 has 15 residues. In DNA, the CDR3 is TGTGCCAGCAGCCCACAGGGGAAAGGGAATCAGCCCCAGCATTTT. Translated: CASSPQGKGNQPQHF. Full variable domain (missing parts from reference TRBV28 and TRBJ1-5): DVKVTQSSRYLVKRTGEKVFLECVQDMDHENMFWYRQDPGLGLRLIYFSYDVKMKEKGDIPEGYSVSREKKERFSLILESASTNQTSMYLCASSPQGKGNQPQHFGDGTRLSIL.

This chain links TRBV6-5 with TRBJ2-2; TRBD2 is a possible D gene (5 bases). The length of the CDR3 is 15 residues. The V end was cut by 0 bases, the J end by 1 base, with 6 bases between. CDR1 MNHEY and CDR2 SVGAGI come from the germline V gene. CDR3 sequence: CASSYSGENTGELFF. CDR3 DNA: TGTGCCAGCAGTTACTCGGGAGAGAACACCGGGGAGCTGTTTTTT.

This clone appeared a single time. The V call is TRBV5-1, the J call TRBJ1-4; tentative D call: TRBD1 (6 bases). The CDR3 is 16 residues long. CDR1 and CDR2 (germline): SGHRS, YFSETQ. The V gene lost 4 bases and the J gene lost 3 bases, with 16 bases spanning the gap. The CDR3 coding sequence is TGCGCCAGCAGCCTGGGGGGACAAGCTTCTAATGAAAAACTGTTTTTT. It yields the protein CASSLGGQASNEKLFF.

The chain carries TRBV27 and TRBJ2-3, with D perhaps being TRBD1 or TRBD2 (6 bases each). CDR3 length equals 15 residues. The germline V and J ends were trimmed by 3 bases and 4 bases, with 14 bases remaining between them. The germline CDR1 and CDR2 sequences are MNHEY and SMNVEV (reference sequence). The CDR3 nucleotides read TGTGCCAGCAGTTTGAACGGGGGCAGGCCAGATACGCAGTATTTT. The encoded protein is CASSLNGGRPDTQYF.

This clone was seen a handful of times. The genes are TRBV6-6 and TRBJ2-2, with no clear D. The V gene lost 2 bases and the J gene lost 2 bases, with 12 bases spanning the gap. The CDR3 loop spans 16 amino acids. Germline values: CDR1 MNHNY, CDR2 SVGAGI (reference sequence). CDR3 nucleotide sequence: TGTGCCAGCAGTTACGTAGTTTCAGGAAACACCGGGGAGCTGTTTTTT. Translating it yields CASSYVVSGNTGELFF.

The rearrangement links TRBV5-1 to TRBJ1-3; D is undetermined. V was shortened by 5 bases and J by 0 bases, with 12 bases between the two germline ends. This CDR3 has 15 residues. Per the germline V gene, CDR1 is SGHRS and CDR2 is YFSETQ. This CDR3 is CASSPGPDSGNTIYF. CDR3 bases: TGCGCCAGCAGTCCCGGGCCTGACTCTGGAAACACCATATATTTT.

J is TRBJ1-2 and V is TRBV9, with 9 bases aligning to TRBD1. Germline V gene data show CDR1 as SGDLS and CDR2 as YYNGEE. The CDR3 is made up of 15 amino acids. The ends lost 4 bases at V and 8 bases at J; junction bases unmatched: 12. CDR3 in amino acids: CASSPRPGQGGGYTF. DNA for the CDR3: TGTGCCAGCAGCCCCCGGCCGGGACAGGGAGGCGGCTACACCTTC.

The chain employs TRBV12-3 or TRBV12-4 and TRBJ1-1; possible D gene TRBD1, 5 bases. V dropped 7 bases and J dropped 7 bases, with 16 bases sitting between them. The CDR3 is 13 residues long. This CDR3 reads CASTINRQDEAFF. As DNA, the CDR3 is TGTGCCAGCACCATCAACAGGCAGGATGAAGCTTTCTTT.

The chain uses TRBV30 and TRBJ1-5; D is unresolved. The V and J ends lost 0 bases and 2 bases respectively, with 5 bases between them. Germline V lookup: CDR1 GTSNPN, CDR2 SVGIG (reference sequence). The CDR3 runs 13 residues. The CDR3 DNA sequence: TGTGCCTGGAGTGTAGCGGGCAATCAGCCCCAGCATTTT. It encodes CAWSVAGNQPQHF.

The CDR3 region is CASTKQAPGEETQYF. The CDR3 nucleotides are TGTGCCAGCACCAAGCAGGCCCCTGGGGAAGAGACCCAGTACTTC. This chain connects TRBV2 to TRBJ2-5; the D is unclear. Germline CDR1 is SNHLY and CDR2 is FYNNEI. The CDR3 contains 15 residues. Trimming removed 7 bases from V and 3 bases from J, with 18 bases in between.

This chain uses TRBV7-6 with TRBJ2-3, with 13 bases identical to TRBD2. The CDR3 has 21 amino acids. Germline loops: CDR1 SGHVS, CDR2 FNYEAQ. V lost 5 bases, J lost 1 base, and 18 bases stayed unmatched. The CDR3 region is CASSAVPGLAGTLGGTDTQYF. The DNA of the CDR3 is TGTGCCAGCAGCGCCGTCCCGGGACTAGCGGGAACCCTGGGAGGCACAGATACGCAGTATTTT.

The chain links TRBV5-1 to TRBJ1-1, with D uncertain. The germline gives CDR1 SGHRS, CDR2 YFSETQ. The CDR3 has 13 amino acids. Trimming took off 7 bases at V and 6 bases at J, with 16 bases between the two ends. The CDR3 coding sequence is TGCGCCAGCCAAGATTCAAGCGAGGCTGAAGCTTTCTTT. Translating gives CASQDSSEAEAFF.

The chain has TRBV4-1 and TRBJ1-4, with 9 bases lining up with TRBD1. CDR1 and CDR2 from the germline V gene are MGHRA and YSYEKL. V trimming: 4 bases; J trimming: 5 bases; junction bases outside the gene matches: 8. The length of the CDR3 is 16 residues. In nucleotides, the CDR3 is TGCGCCAGCAGCCTCGGACAGGGGACGGCGAATGAAAAACTGTTTTTT. It specifies CASSLGQGTANEKLFF.

The J gene is TRBJ1-1, the V gene TRBV3-1 (or the pseudogene TRBV3-2); TRBD1 might be the D (5 bases). The germline CDR1 and CDR2 sequences are LGHDT and YNNKEL (reference sequence). Trimming removed 5 bases at V and 8 bases at J, with 12 bases between. This CDR3 has 12 residues. In DNA form, the CDR3 reads TGTGCCAGCAGCTTTGCCGGGGGGGAAGCTTTCTTT. It translates to CASSFAGGEAFF.

The CDR3 protein is CASSGWAGGGDEQFF. In DNA, the CDR3 is TGTGCCAGCAGCGGATGGGCAGGGGGCGGCGATGAGCAGTTCTTC. This chain links TRBV7-6 with TRBJ2-1; 8 nucleotides match TRBD1. V trimming: 5 bases; J trimming: 8 bases; junction bases outside the gene matches: 11. Germline CDR1 and CDR2: SGHVS and FNYEAQ. The CDR3 has 15 amino acids.

V gene TRBV6-5 combines with J gene TRBJ1-1; D may be TRBD1 (5 bases). V lost 4 bases and J 3 bases, leaving 15 bases between the germline ends. The CDR3 loop spans 15 amino acids. Looked up from germline, CDR1 is MNHEY and CDR2 is SVGAGI. CDR3 residues: CASSSQGAGDTEAFF. The CDR3 bases are TGTGCCAGCAGTTCCCAGGGCGCTGGGGACACTGAAGCTTTCTTT.

This clone was seen just once. CDR3 nucleotide sequence: TGTGCCACCAGTGATTCCCGGGACCTCAATCAGCCCCAGCATTTT. Amino acids: CATSDSRDLNQPQHF. The chain couples TRBV24-1 to TRBJ1-5; D may be TRBD1 (5 bases). The CDR3 totals 15 residues. Germline CDR1 KGHDR, CDR2 SFDVKD. Deletions cut 2 bases from V and 3 bases from J, with 10 bases between.